This T cell receptor (beta chain) was found in a study of tumor-infiltrating lymphocytes in oesophageal squamous cell carcinoma. The CDR3 covers 15 residues. Germline V gene sequence: CDR1 SGHTA, CDR2 FQGTGA. V was clipped by 3 bases and J by 7 bases, with 15 bases between them. Via MiXCR, TCRdb re-called the PCR reads, giving one row per CDR3 protein. The sample records approximately 9,600 distinct CDR3 sequences, under 65% being singletons. Source material: esophageal tumor tissue. This clonotype was obtained from a female donor with esophageal squamous cell carcinoma. The chain combines TRBV7-3 with TRBJ2-2; a possible D gene is TRBD1 (5 bases). The CDR3 nucleotides read TGTGCCAGCAGCTTCGGCACAGGTGGAAACGGGGAGCTGTTTTTT. Its protein product is CASSFGTGGNGELFF.